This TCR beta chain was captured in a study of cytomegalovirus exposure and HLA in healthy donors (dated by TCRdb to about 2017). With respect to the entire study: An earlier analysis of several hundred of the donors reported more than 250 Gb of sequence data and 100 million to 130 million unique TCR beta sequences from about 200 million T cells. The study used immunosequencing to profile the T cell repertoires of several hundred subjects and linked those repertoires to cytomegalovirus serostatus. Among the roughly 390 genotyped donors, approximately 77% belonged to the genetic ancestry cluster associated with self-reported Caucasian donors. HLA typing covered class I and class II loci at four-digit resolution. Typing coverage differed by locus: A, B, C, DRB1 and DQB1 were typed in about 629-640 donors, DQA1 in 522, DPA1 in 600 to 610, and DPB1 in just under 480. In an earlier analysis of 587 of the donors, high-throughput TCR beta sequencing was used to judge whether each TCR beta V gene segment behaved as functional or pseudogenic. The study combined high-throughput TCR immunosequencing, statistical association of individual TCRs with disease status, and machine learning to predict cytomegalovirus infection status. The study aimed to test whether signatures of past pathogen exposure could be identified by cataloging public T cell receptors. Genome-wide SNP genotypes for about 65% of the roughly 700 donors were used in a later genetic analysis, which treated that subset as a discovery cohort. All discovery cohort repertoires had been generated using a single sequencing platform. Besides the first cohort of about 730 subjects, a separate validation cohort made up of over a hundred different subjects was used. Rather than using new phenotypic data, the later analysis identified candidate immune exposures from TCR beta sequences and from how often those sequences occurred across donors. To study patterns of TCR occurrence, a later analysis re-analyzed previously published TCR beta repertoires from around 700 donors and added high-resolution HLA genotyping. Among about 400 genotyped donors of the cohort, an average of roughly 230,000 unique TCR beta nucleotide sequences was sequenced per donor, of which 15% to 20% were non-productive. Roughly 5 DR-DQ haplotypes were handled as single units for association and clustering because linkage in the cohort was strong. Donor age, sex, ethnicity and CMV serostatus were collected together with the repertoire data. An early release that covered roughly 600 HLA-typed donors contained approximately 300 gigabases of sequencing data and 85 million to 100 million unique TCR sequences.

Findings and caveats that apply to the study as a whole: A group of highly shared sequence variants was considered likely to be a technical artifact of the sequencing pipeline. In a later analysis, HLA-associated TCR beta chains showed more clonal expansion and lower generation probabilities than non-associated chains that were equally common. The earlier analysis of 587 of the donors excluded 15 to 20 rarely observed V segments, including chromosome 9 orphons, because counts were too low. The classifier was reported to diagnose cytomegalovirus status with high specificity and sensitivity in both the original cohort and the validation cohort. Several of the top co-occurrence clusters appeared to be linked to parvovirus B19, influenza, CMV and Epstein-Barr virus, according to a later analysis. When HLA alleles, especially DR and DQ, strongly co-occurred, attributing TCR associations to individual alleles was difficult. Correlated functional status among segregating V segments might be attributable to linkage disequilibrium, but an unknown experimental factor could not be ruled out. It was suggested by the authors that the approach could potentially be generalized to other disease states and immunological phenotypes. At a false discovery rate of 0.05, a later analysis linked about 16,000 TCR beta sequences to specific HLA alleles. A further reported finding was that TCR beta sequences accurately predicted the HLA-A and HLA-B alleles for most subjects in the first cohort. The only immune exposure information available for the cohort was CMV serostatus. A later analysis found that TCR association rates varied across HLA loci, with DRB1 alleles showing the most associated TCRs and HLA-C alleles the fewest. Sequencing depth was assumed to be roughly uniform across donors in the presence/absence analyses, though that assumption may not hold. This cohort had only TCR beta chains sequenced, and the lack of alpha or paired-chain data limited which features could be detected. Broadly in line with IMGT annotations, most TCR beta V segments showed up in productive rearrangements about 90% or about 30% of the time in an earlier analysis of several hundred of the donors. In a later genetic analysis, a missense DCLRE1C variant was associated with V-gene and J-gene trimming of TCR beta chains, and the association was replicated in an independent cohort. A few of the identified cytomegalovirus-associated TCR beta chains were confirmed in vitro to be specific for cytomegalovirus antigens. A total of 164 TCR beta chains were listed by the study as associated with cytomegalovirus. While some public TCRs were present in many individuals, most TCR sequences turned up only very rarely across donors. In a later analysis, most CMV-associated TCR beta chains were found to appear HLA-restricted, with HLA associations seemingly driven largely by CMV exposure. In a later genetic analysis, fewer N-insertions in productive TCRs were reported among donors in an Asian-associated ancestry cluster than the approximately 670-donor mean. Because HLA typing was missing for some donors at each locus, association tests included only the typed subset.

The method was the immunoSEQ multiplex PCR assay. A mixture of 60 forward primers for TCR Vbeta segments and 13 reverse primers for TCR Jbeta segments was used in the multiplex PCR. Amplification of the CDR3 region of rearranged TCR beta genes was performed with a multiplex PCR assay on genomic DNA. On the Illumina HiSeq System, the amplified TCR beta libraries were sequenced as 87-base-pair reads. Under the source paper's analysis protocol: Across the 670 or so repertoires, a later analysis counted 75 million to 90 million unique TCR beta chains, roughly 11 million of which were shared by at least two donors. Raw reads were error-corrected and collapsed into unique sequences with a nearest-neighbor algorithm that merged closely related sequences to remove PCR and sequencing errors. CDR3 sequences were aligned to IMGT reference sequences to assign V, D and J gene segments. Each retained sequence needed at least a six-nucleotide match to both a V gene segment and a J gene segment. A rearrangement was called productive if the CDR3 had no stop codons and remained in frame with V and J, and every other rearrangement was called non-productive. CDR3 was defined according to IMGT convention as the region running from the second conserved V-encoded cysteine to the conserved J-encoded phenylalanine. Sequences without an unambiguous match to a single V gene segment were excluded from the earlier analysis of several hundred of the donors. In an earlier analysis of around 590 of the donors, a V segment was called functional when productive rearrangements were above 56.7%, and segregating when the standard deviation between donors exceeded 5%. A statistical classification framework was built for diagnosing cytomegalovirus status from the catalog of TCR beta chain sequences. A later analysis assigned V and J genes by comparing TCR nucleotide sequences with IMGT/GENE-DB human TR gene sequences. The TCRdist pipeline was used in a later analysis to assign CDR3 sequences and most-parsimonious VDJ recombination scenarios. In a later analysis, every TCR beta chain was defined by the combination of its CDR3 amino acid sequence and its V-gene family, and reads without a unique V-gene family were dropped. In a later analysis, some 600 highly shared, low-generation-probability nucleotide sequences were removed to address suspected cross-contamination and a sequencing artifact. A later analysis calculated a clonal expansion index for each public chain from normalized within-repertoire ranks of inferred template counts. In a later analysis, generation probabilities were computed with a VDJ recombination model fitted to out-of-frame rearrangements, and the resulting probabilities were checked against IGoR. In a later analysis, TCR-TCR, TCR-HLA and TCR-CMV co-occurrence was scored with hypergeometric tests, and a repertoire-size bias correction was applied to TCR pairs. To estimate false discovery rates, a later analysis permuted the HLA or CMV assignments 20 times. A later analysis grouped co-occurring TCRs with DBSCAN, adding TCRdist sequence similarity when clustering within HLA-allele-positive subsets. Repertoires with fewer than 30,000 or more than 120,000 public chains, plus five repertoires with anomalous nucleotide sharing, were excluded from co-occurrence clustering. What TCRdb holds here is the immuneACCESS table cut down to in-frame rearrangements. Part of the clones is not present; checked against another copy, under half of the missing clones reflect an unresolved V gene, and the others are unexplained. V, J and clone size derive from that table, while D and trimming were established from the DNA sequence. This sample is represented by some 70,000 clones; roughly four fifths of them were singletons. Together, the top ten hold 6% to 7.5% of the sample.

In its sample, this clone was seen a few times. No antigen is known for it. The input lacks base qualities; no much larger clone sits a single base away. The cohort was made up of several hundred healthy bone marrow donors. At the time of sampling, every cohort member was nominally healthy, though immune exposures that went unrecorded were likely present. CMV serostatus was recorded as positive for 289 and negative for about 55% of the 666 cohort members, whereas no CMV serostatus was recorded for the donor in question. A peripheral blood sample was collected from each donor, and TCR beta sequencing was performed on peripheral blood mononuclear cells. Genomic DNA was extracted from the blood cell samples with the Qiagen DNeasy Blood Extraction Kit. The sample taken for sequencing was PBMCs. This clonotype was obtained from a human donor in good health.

The DNA sequence is TGTGCCAGCAGCCTAGGTGACAGGGGCTACAATGAGCAGTTCTTC. Translated, this is CASSLGDRGYNEQFF. The chain couples TRBV5-6 to TRBJ2-1, and 8 junction bases match TRBD1. Per the germline V gene, SGHDT is the CDR1 and YYEEEE is the CDR2. Its CDR3 holds 15 amino acids, cysteine through phenylalanine. CDR3 DNA is the only sequence kept; it has 45 bases, read in frame from the first base. Ends trimmed: V by 4 bases, J by 3 bases; bases unmatched to a gene: 6.